Listed below are T cell receptor beta chains from one sample, sequenced in a study of blood T cell repertoires in COVID-19. Sequencing used immunoSEQ multiplex PCR; TCRdb keeps in-frame clones, though not all of them. The sample has almost 80,000 clones, about 93% seen once. Sequencing used peripheral blood. The source of these receptors is a woman older than 75 with acute or convalescent COVID-19. Each CDR3 is given with its conserved first and last residue. The D gene is left open where the match is weak. The size entry is marked missing in some rows and otherwise reads once, few, many or a size class.

TRBV5-8	-	TRBJ2-1	TRBD2	CASSLRLAGGRNEQFF	TGTGCCAGCAGCTTACGACTAGCGGGAGGGCGGAATGAGCAGTTCTTC
TRBV21-1	-	TRBJ2-5	-	CASSPPRASEQETQYF	TGTGCCAGCAGCCCACCCCGGGCTAGCGAGCAAGAGACCCAGTACTTC
TRBV6-5	-	TRBJ2-7	TRBD1	CASRGDRPFYEQYF	TGTGCCAGCAGGGGGGACAGGCCTTTCTACGAGCAGTACTTC
TRBV2	-	TRBJ1-3	-	CASSDPAGVSGNTIYF	TGTGCCAGCAGTGACCCCGCAGGGGTCTCTGGAAACACCATATATTTT
TRBV5-1	-	TRBJ2-7	TRBD2	CASSRTSGESYEQYF	TGCGCCAGCAGCCGGACTAGCGGGGAGTCCTACGAGCAGTACTTC
TRBV5-6	-	TRBJ2-2	-	CASSLARTLNTGELFF	TGTGCCAGCAGCTTGGCCCGGACATTGAACACCGGGGAGCTGTTTTTT
TRBV5-4	-	TRBJ2-3	-	CASSKSGTDTQYF	TGTGCCAGCAGCAAGAGCGGCACAGATACGCAGTATTTT
TRBV19	-	TRBJ2-1	TRBD1	CASRQGASYNEQFF	TGTGCCAGTAGACAGGGGGCGAGCTACAATGAGCAGTTCTTC
TRBV28	-	TRBJ2-7	-	CASSLLGGEQYF	TGTGCCAGCAGTTTATTGGGGGGCGAGCAGTACTTC
TRBV4-1	-	TRBJ1-4	TRBD1	CASSQDQRTGYITNEKLFF	TGCGCCAGCAGCCAAGATCAACGGACAGGGTATATCACTAATGAAAAACTGTTTTTT
TRBV7-2	once	TRBJ2-3	-	CASSLVSGVTDTQYF	TGTGCCAGCAGCTTAGTTTCAGGGGTTACAGATACGCAGTATTTT
TRBV4-3	once	TRBJ1-1	TRBD1	CASSLWTGPNTEAFF	TGCGCCAGCAGCCTCTGGACAGGACCGAACACTGAAGCTTTCTTT
TRBV12-3/TRBV12-4	once	TRBJ1-2	TRBD1	CASSLARGVGYTF	TGTGCCAGCAGTTTAGCCAGGGGGGTGGGCTACACCTTC
TRBV5-1	-	TRBJ1-1	-	CASSLALYAASGEAFF	TGCGCCAGCAGCTTGGCCTTATACGCAGCATCAGGTGAAGCTTTCTTT
TRBV9	-	TRBJ2-2	TRBD1	CASSVARGQTGELFF	TGTGCCAGCAGCGTAGCCCGGGGACAGACCGGGGAGCTGTTTTTT
TRBV7-2	-	TRBJ2-7	TRBD1	CASSLSPGQAYEQYF	TGTGCCAGCAGCTTAAGTCCTGGACAGGCCTACGAGCAGTACTTC
TRBV18	-	TRBJ1-3	-	CASSLLGEAGNTIYF	TGTGCCAGCTCACTCTTAGGGGAAGCTGGAAACACCATATATTTT
TRBV6-1	-	TRBJ1-2	-	CASSEDRDGYTF	TGTGCCAGCAGTGAAGACAGGGACGGCTACACCTTC
TRBV2	-	TRBJ1-6	-	CASSEPPQNSPLHF	TGTGCCAGCAGTGAACCCCCCCAGAATTCACCCCTCCACTTT
TRBV4-1	-	TRBJ1-3	-	CASSQKEGGYTIYF	TGCGCCAGCAGCCAAAAGGAGGGAGGGTACACCATATATTTT
TRBV10-2	-	TRBJ2-3	TRBD2	CAIKTSGRTDTQYF	TGCGCCATCAAGACTAGCGGCCGCACAGATACGCAGTATTTT
TRBV19	-	TRBJ1-5	-	CASSISRPQHF	TGTGCCAGTAGTATTAGCAGGCCCCAGCATTTT
TRBV2	-	TRBJ1-5	TRBD1	CASSVRTGWEPQHF	TGTGCCAGCAGTGTCCGGACAGGGTGGGAGCCCCAGCATTTT
TRBV28	-	TRBJ1-5	TRBD1	CASSKTGGLGQPQHF	TGTGCCAGCAGCAAAACAGGGGGCTTGGGTCAGCCCCAGCATTTT
TRBV30	-	TRBJ1-4	-	CACFKDCGEEKLFF	TGTGCCTGCTTCAAAGACTGCGGGGAAGAAAAACTGTTTTTT
TRBV20-1	-	TRBJ2-5	TRBD2	CSASGLAGGQETQYF	TGCAGTGCTAGTGGGTTAGCGGGGGGGCAAGAGACCCAGTACTTC
TRBV2	-	TRBJ2-1	TRBD2	CASSEWGGRTYNEQFF	TGTGCCAGCAGTGAATGGGGGGGACGCACCTACAATGAGCAGTTCTTC
TRBV29-1	-	TRBJ2-1	TRBD2	CSVDGGWTSSVLNEQFF	TGCAGCGTCGACGGGGGATGGACTAGTTCGGTTCTTAATGAGCAGTTCTTC
TRBV7-8	-	TRBJ1-1	-	CASSLDVGGNTEAFF	TGTGCCAGCAGCTTAGACGTGGGGGGGAACACTGAAGCTTTCTTT
TRBV12-3/TRBV12-4	few	TRBJ1-1	TRBD1	CASSLGQGTEAFF	TGTGCCAGCAGTTTAGGACAGGGCACTGAAGCTTTCTTT
TRBV4-1	-	TRBJ2-5	TRBD2	CASSQDWASGRETQYF	TGCGCCAGCAGCCAAGATTGGGCTAGCGGAAGAGAGACCCAGTACTTC
TRBV18	few	TRBJ2-7	-	CASSPSSPYEQYF	TGTGCCAGCTCACCCTCGAGCCCCTACGAGCAGTACTTC
TRBV3-1/TRBV3-2	-	TRBJ2-7	TRBD2	CASSQGIAGSYEQYF	TGTGCCAGCAGCCAAGGCATAGCGGGGAGCTACGAGCAGTACTTC
TRBV2	once	TRBJ2-7	-	CASRGGSYEQYF	TGTGCCAGCAGAGGAGGGTCCTACGAGCAGTACTTC
TRBV5-1	-	TRBJ2-1	TRBD2	CASSALLAGGPDEQFF	TGCGCCAGCAGCGCCCTACTAGCGGGAGGGCCGGATGAGCAGTTCTTC
TRBV12-5	-	TRBJ1-2	-	CASGTDWVGYTF	TGTGCTAGTGGTACCGACTGGGTTGGCTACACCTTC
TRBV3-1/TRBV3-2	-	TRBJ2-2	-	CASSQDSYSGTGELFF	TGTGCCAGCAGCCAAGACTCGTATTCCGGCACCGGGGAGCTGTTTTTT